These 32 T cell receptor beta chains were all obtained from the same sample, sequenced in a study of CD8 T cells in ankylosing spondylitis. A single record per CDR3 protein comes from TCRdb applying MiXCR to the 5' RACE reads. This table has 80,000 to 100,000 distinct CDR3 sequences, around 10% appearing once. The sample was blood, either unsorted or a sorted T cell fraction (not recorded which). Receptors were obtained from a male donor with ankylosing spondylitis or in good health (not recorded which).

The sample holds many counts of this clonotype. The chain is built from TRBV7-2 and TRBJ2-7, with 8 bases that match TRBD2. The CDR3 has 13 amino acids. With 3 bases clipped from V and 4 bases from J, the junction kept 2 bases outside the gene matches. Germline CDR1 reads SGHTA; CDR2 reads FQGNSA. As DNA, the CDR3 is TGTGCCAGCAGCTTCGGACTAGCATACGAGCAGTACTTC. This sequence encodes CASSFGLAYEQYF.

This clonotype was seen many times. The chain employs TRBV4-2 and TRBJ2-2; the match to TRBD2 covers 8 bases. From germline, CDR1 is LGHNA and CDR2 YNFKEQ. The CDR3 is 17 residues long. Trimming at V came to 4 bases and at J to 3 bases, leaving 10 bases not matched to a gene. This chain's CDR3 is CASSLAGSPLDTGELFF. The CDR3, as DNA: TGTGCCAGCAGCCTAGCGGGGTCACCGTTGGACACCGGGGAGCTGTTTTTT.

This clonotype was recorded many times. V gene TRBV6-5 combines with J gene TRBJ2-2; no clear D gene. In germline, CDR1 is MNHEY, CDR2 SVGAGI. V lost 0 bases to trimming and J lost 2 bases, with 10 bases between them. The CDR3 sequence is 16 residues long. The CDR3 reads CASSYSGYSNTGELFF. The CDR3 bases are TGTGCCAGCAGTTACTCGGGGTACTCAAACACCGGGGAGCTGTTTTTT.

This clonotype showed up many times. This chain connects TRBV5-5 to TRBJ2-1; unclear D gene. CDR3 length: 16 residues. Per the germline V gene, CDR1 is SGHKS and CDR2 is YYEKEE (reference sequence). V was trimmed by 1 base and J by 2 bases, leaving 13 bases between them. This CDR3 reads CASSLSDLVTYNEQFF. The CDR3 region has the DNA TGTGCCAGCAGCTTGTCAGACTTAGTTACCTACAATGAGCAGTTCTTC. The full variable domain, its missing parts supplied by reference TRBV5-5 and TRBJ2-1, is DAGVTQSPTHLIKTRGQQVTLRCSPISGHKSVSWYQQVLGQGPQFIFQYYEKEERGRGNFPDRFSARQFPNYSSELNVNALLLGDSALYLCASSLSDLVTYNEQFFGPGTRLTVL.

This clonotype occurred many times. This chain connects TRBV12-3 or TRBV12-4 to TRBJ2-7; 7 bases align to TRBD1. The CDR3 runs to 14 residues. V was pared by 3 bases and J by 3 bases, with 5 bases of the junction left unmatched. The CDR3 coding sequence is TGTGCCAGCAGTTTTGGGACAGTCCACTACGAGCAGTACTTC. It specifies CASSFGTVHYEQYF.

This clonotype was seen many times. This chain joins TRBV7-9 and TRBJ2-1; no definite D call. CDR1 is SEHNR, CDR2 FQNEAQ, per germline (reference sequence). The CDR3 consists of 10 residues. V lost 2 bases to trimming and J lost 8 bases, with 1 base between them. This CDR3 reads CASSLHEQFF. The CDR3, as DNA: TGTGCCAGCAGCTTACATGAGCAGTTCTTC.

This clonotype was observed at least ten times. J is TRBJ1-6 and V is TRBV2; no clear D. In germline, CDR1 is SNHLY, CDR2 FYNNEI. This CDR3 is 16 amino acids long. Trimming took off 4 bases at V and 0 bases at J, with 10 bases between the two ends. CDR3 nucleotides: TGTGCCAGCAGTGGTCCACACAGCTCCTATAATTCACCCCTCCACTTT. Its translation: CASSGPHSSYNSPLHF.

V and J are TRBV20-1 and TRBJ2-7; 9 nucleotides match TRBD2. This CDR3 region has 14 residues. V was pared by 2 bases and J by 6 bases, with 8 bases of the junction left unmatched. From germline, CDR1 is DFQATT and CDR2 SNEGSKA (reference sequence). DNA of the CDR3: TGCAGTGCTAGATCACCGGGACTAGCTGGCGAGCAGTACTTC. This codes for CSARSPGLAGEQYF.

This clonotype has ten or more counts. The chain joins TRBV11-3 to TRBJ2-7, with 8 nucleotides matching TRBD1. Germline CDR1 reads SGHNT; CDR2 reads YENEEA. V lost 1 base to trimming and J lost 3 bases; unmatched junction nucleotides: 5. The length of the CDR3 is 15 residues. The CDR3 DNA follows: TGTGCCAGCAGCTTAGCCACCGGGACAGGCTACGAGCAGTACTTC. This sequence encodes CASSLATGTGYEQYF.

This clonotype was seen at least ten times. This chain joins TRBV5-1 and TRBJ1-1; 7 nucleotides align to TRBD1. Unmatched junction bases numbered 9, after V lost 4 bases and J lost 3 bases. CDR3 length: 15 amino acids. Germline-derived CDR1 and CDR2 are SGHRS and YFSETQ. For the CDR3, the DNA is TGCGCCAGCAGCGCCAGACAGGGTCGGGACACTGAAGCTTTCTTT. It encodes CASSARQGRDTEAFF.

This clonotype was recorded at least ten times. V and J are TRBV20-1 and TRBJ2-7, with D uncertain. Trimming left V 4 bases short and J 6 bases short, with 10 bases between. CDR3 length: 11 amino acids. The germline CDR1 and CDR2 sequences are DFQATT and SNEGSKA (reference sequence). The CDR3 sequence is CSATMASEQYF. The CDR3 DNA reads as TGCAGTGCTACTATGGCTTCCGAGCAGTACTTC.

This clonotype was seen more than once but under ten times. The chain is built from TRBV11-2 and TRBJ2-3; D not certain. Germline lookup yields CDR1 SGHAT and CDR2 FQNNGV. V lost 1 base to trimming and J lost 0 bases, with 23 bases between them. This CDR3 is built from 20 residues. This CDR3 reads CASSLVDGLVINPSTDTQYF. The CDR3 bases are TGTGCCAGCAGCTTAGTTGACGGCCTAGTAATAAACCCTAGCACAGATACGCAGTATTTT.

V gene TRBV5-4 combines with J gene TRBJ2-1, with 7 nucleotides matching TRBD1. Trimming removed 4 bases from V and 2 bases from J; junction bases left unmatched: 9. Germline loops: CDR1 SGHNT, CDR2 YYREEE (reference sequence). The CDR3 has 16 residues. For the CDR3, the DNA is TGTGCCAGCAGCCTAAGACAGGGTAGGACCTACAATGAGCAGTTCTTC. Amino acids: CASSLRQGRTYNEQFF.

This clonotype was counted ten times or more. J is TRBJ2-1 and V is TRBV9, with 8 bases identical to TRBD2. V was pared by 2 bases and J by 10 bases, with 8 bases of the junction left unmatched. CDR1 SGDLS and CDR2 YYNGEE come from the germline V gene. This CDR3 has 14 amino acids. The CDR3 region is CASSVQTSADEQFF. In DNA, the CDR3 is TGTGCCAGCAGCGTTCAGACTAGCGCGGACGAGCAGTTCTTC. The variable domain in full, completed from reference TRBV9 and TRBJ2-1, reads DSGVTQTPKHLITATGQRVTLRCSPRSGDLSVYWYQQSLDQGLQFLIQYYNGEERAKGNILERFSAQQFPDLHSELNLSSLELGDSALYFCASSVQTSADEQFFGPGTRLTVL.

This clonotype was observed at least ten times. The genes are TRBV30 and TRBJ2-2; no firm D call. The germline V gene has CDR1 GTSNPN and CDR2 SVGIG (reference sequence). V was clipped by 0 bases and J by 2 bases, with 7 bases between them. This CDR3 region has 14 residues. CDR3 sequence (DNA): TGTGCCTGGAGTGTATTAGTAAACACCGGGGAGCTGTTTTTT. This gives the protein CAWSVLVNTGELFF.

In this sample, this clonotype turned up many times. V usage is TRBV12-3 or TRBV12-4 and J usage is TRBJ2-3, with D perhaps given as TRBD1 or TRBD2 (5 bases each). With 5 bases removed from V and 2 bases from J, the gap between germline ends came to 8 bases. The CDR3 has 13 residues. CDR3 nucleotide sequence: TGTGCCAGCAGTCCTGGGACCACAGATACGCAGTATTTT. It specifies CASSPGTTDTQYF.

The chain links TRBV3-1 to TRBJ1-1, with D perhaps matching TRBD1 (6 bases). CDR3 length: 15 amino acids. Per germline, CDR1 LGHDT and CDR2 YNNKEL (reference sequence). V was pared by 4 bases and J by 6 bases, with 18 bases between. The CDR3 reads CASSRAGQRGPEAFF. The CDR3, as DNA: TGTGCCAGCAGCCGGGCGGGACAACGGGGGCCTGAAGCTTTCTTT.

Ten or more counts support this clonotype. The chain combines TRBV5-1 with TRBJ2-5; the match to TRBD2 covers 7 bases. Germline CDR1 SGHRS, CDR2 YFSETQ. V shed 3 bases, J shed 4 bases, and the junction held 6 bases outside the gene matches. The CDR3 totals 14 residues. This CDR3 is CASSWTSRGETQYF. The DNA for the CDR3 is TGCGCCAGCAGCTGGACTAGTAGAGGAGAGACCCAGTACTTC.

This clonotype was observed at least ten times. The chain uses TRBV7-3 and TRBJ2-3; perhaps TRBD2 as D (5 bases). This CDR3 is built from 15 residues. With 2 bases removed from V and 2 bases from J, the gap between germline ends came to 11 bases. Germline assignment: CDR1 SGHTA and CDR2 FQGTGA. The CDR3 loop reads CASSLAAEPTDTQYF. CDR3 bases: TGTGCCAGCAGCTTAGCAGCGGAGCCCACAGATACGCAGTATTTT.

This clonotype was recorded many times. The chain uses TRBV4-1 and TRBJ2-3; D is unresolved. With 1 base removed from V and 3 bases from J, the gap between germline ends came to 14 bases. Germline CDR1 is MGHRA and CDR2 is YSYEKL. The length of the CDR3 is 16 residues. The CDR3 sequence is CASSQVDLVVTDTQYF. The CDR3 DNA follows: TGCGCCAGCAGCCAAGTGGATCTAGTCGTTACAGATACGCAGTATTTT.

This clonotype was seen a handful of times. CDR3 in amino acids: CASSVAAGGYEQYF. The CDR3 nucleotides read TGTGCCAGCAGCGTAGCGGCAGGGGGCTACGAGCAGTACTTC. This chain joins TRBV9 and TRBJ2-7; 7 positions match TRBD1. The germline V gene encodes CDR1 SGDLS and CDR2 YYNGEE. This CDR3 has 14 amino acids. V shed 0 bases, J shed 3 bases, and the junction held 3 bases outside the gene matches. Looking up the rest from reference TRBV9 and TRBJ2-7 gives the full variable domain: DSGVTQTPKHLITATGQRVTLRCSPRSGDLSVYWYQQSLDQGLQFLIQYYNGEERAKGNILERFSAQQFPDLHSELNLSSLELGDSALYFCASSVAAGGYEQYFGPGTRLTVT.

This clonotype was recorded many times. The V and J genes are TRBV4-2 and TRBJ2-3; weak D call: TRBD2 (5 bases). The CDR3 has 16 amino acids. V gave up 1 base and J gave up 2 bases, with 13 bases separating them. CDR1 and CDR2 (germline): LGHNA, YNFKEQ. In nucleotides, the CDR3 is TGTGCCAGCAGCCAAGCGGCAGCGGAGTCCACAGATACGCAGTATTTT. Translated, it gives CASSQAAAESTDTQYF.

The rearrangement links TRBV5-1 to TRBJ2-5; 10 bases map to TRBD2. The J segment lost 1 base and the V segment lost 2 bases, leaving 14 bases of the junction unmatched. The CDR3 has 19 residues. Germline V lookup: CDR1 SGHRS, CDR2 YFSETQ. CDR3 nucleotides: TGCGCCAGCAGCTTAGCGGGGGGGCCGGGTCGATCTCCCCAAGAGACCCAGTACTTC. Protein product: CASSLAGGPGRSPQETQYF.

In its sample, this clonotype was seen many times. The genes are TRBV19 and TRBJ2-5; D may be TRBD1 or TRBD2 (5 bases each). V was pared by 3 bases and J by 10 bases, with 12 bases between. This CDR3 spans 12 amino acids. From germline, CDR1 is LNHDA and CDR2 SQIVND (reference sequence). The CDR3 here is CASSIWLGDQYF. CDR3 DNA: TGTGCCAGTAGTATTTGGTTGGGGGACCAGTACTTC.

This clonotype showed up just a few times. The chain employs TRBV18 and TRBJ2-5; the D is unclear. This CDR3 has 13 amino acids. V lost 0 bases, J lost 5 bases, and 7 bases lay in between. Looked up from germline, CDR1 is KGHSH and CDR2 is LQKENI. CDR3 amino acids: CASSPPLSETQYF. In nucleotides, the CDR3 is TGTGCCAGCTCACCACCGTTGTCGGAGACCCAGTACTTC.

The table lists this clonotype with many counts. The chain uses TRBV5-5 and TRBJ2-5; D gene ambiguous. The CDR3 sequence is 15 residues long. V lost 2 bases, J lost 2 bases, and 13 bases lay in between. Germline values: CDR1 SGHKS, CDR2 YYEKEE (reference sequence). CDR3: CASSFLRTVQETQYF. CDR3 in DNA: TGTGCCAGCAGCTTCCTTCGGACCGTACAAGAGACCCAGTACTTC. The entire variable domain, with the rest obtained from reference TRBV5-5 and TRBJ2-5, is as follows: DAGVTQSPTHLIKTRGQQVTLRCSPISGHKSVSWYQQVLGQGPQFIFQYYEKEERGRGNFPDRFSARQFPNYSSELNVNALLLGDSALYLCASSFLRTVQETQYFGPGTRLLVL.

This sequence joins TRBV7-9 and TRBJ2-3, with no clear D. The CDR3 length is 12 residues. CDR1 and CDR2 (germline): SEHNR, FQNEAQ (reference sequence). V lost 5 bases, J lost 6 bases, and 9 bases lay in between. CDR3 sequence: CASSPLGDTQYF. CDR3 coding DNA: TGTGCCAGCAGCCCCCTGGGGGATACGCAGTATTTT.

This clonotype was observed at least ten times. The V call is TRBV28, the J call TRBJ2-1, with D maybe TRBD2 (5 bases). The CDR3 is made up of 14 amino acids. V dropped 10 bases and J dropped 2 bases, with 15 bases sitting between them. CDR1 is MDHEN, CDR2 SYDVKM, per germline. The CDR3 here is CATTRGLAYNEQFF. CDR3 coding DNA: TGTGCCACCACTCGGGGTCTGGCCTACAATGAGCAGTTCTTC. The variable domain in full, completed from reference TRBV28 and TRBJ2-1, reads DVKVTQSSRYLVKRTGEKVFLECVQDMDHENMFWYRQDPGLGLRLIYFSYDVKMKEKGDIPEGYSVSREKKERFSLILESASTNQTSMYLCATTRGLAYNEQFFGPGTRLTVL.

At least ten counts were recorded for this clonotype. The chain links TRBV15 to TRBJ2-3; 7 positions match TRBD1. J gave up 2 bases and V 5 bases, and 7 bases lay outside the gene matches. Germline CDR1 and CDR2: LNHNV and YYDKDF (reference sequence). The CDR3 runs to 15 residues. The CDR3 region is CATSPGTANTDTQYF. CDR3 sequence (DNA): TGTGCCACCAGCCCCGGGACAGCCAACACAGATACGCAGTATTTT.

This clonotype was detected a few times. V gene TRBV30 combines with J gene TRBJ2-5, with D maybe TRBD1 (6 bases). V was cut by 6 bases and J by 4 bases, with 15 bases left in between. Germline V CDR1 and CDR2: GTSNPN, SVGIG (reference sequence). The CDR3 is 13 amino acids. CDR3 residues: CACQTGLGETQYF. The CDR3 DNA is TGTGCCTGTCAAACAGGGTTGGGAGAGACCCAGTACTTC.

This clonotype occurred many times. This chain joins TRBV4-2 and TRBJ2-7; 10 positions match TRBD2. The CDR3 sequence is 17 residues long. From germline, CDR1 is LGHNA and CDR2 YNFKEQ. V lost 0 bases, J lost 3 bases, and 8 bases stayed unmatched. The CDR3: CASSQESGTSALYEQYF. CDR3 DNA: TGTGCCAGCAGCCAAGAGAGCGGGACTAGCGCTCTCTACGAGCAGTACTTC.

This clonotype was observed at least ten times. The chain links TRBV10-3 to TRBJ2-3; TRBD1 matches 7 bases. Trimming took 3 bases from V and 7 from J; bases not matched to a gene: 4. The CDR3 spans 13 residues. The germline V gene encodes CDR1 ENHRY and CDR2 SYGVKD. The CDR3 nucleotides read TGTGCCATCAGTGAACCGGACAGGAATACGCAGTATTTT. This gives the protein CAISEPDRNTQYF.